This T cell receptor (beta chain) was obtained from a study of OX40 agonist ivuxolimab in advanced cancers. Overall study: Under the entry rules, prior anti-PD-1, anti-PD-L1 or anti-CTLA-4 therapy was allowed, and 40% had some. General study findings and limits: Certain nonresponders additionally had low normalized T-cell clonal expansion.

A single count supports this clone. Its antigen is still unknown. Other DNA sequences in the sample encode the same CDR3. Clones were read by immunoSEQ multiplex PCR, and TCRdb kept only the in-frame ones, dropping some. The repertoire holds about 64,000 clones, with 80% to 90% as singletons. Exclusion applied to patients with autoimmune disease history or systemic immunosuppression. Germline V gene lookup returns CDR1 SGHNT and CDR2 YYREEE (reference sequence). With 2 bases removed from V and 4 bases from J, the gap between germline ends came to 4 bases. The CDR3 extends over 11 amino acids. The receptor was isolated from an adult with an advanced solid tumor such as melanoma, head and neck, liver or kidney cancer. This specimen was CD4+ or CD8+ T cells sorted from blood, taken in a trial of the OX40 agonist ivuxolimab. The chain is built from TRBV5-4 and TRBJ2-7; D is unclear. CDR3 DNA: TGTGCCAGCAGCTTTGGGTACGAGCAGTACTTC. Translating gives CASSFGYEQYF.